The rows below give T cell receptor beta chains drawn from one sample of a study of molecular identifiers for immune sequencing clone quantification. TCRdb re-called the PCR reads through MiXCR, storing one row per CDR3 protein. The profile shows under 800,000 distinct CDR3 sequences, 25% of them singletons. The sequencing sample was made of naive CD8+ T cells from blood, with Jurkat cell RNA spiked in. All receptors come from a human donor in good health. Some libraries in this study had Jurkat cell RNA spiked in. Each CDR3 is given with its conserved first and last residue. A D gene is named only where the DNA matches it firmly. Clone size, where shown, is once, few, many, or a class for clones that have expanded.

clone size	D gene	J gene	V gene	CDR3 DNA	CDR3 protein
many	-	TRBJ1-1	TRBV20-1	TGCAGTGCTATTGGTCGGGACACTGAAGCTTTCTTT	CSAIGRDTEAFF
-	-	TRBJ2-1	TRBV27	TGTGCCAGCAGTTTGGAGGCCCAGGGGTCCCACAATGAGCAGTTCTTC	CASSLEAQGSHNEQFF
many	TRBD1	TRBJ1-1	TRBV29-1	TGCAGCGCCCTGACAGGGAGCAGCGACACTGAAGCTTTCTTT	CSALTGSSDTEAFF
many	-	TRBJ2-7	TRBV6-5	TGTGCCAGCAGCCAGGTTTGGGCCTACGAGCAGTACTTC	CASSQVWAYEQYF
-	TRBD2	TRBJ2-5	TRBV6-2/TRBV6-3	TGTGCCAGCAGCCCTAATAGCGGGAGACCTGAAGAGACCCAGTACTTC	CASSPNSGRPEETQYF
few	-	TRBJ1-5	TRBV7-8	TGTGCCAGCAGCATAAATCCGGGACAACATAGCAATCAGCCCCAGCATTTT	CASSINPGQHSNQPQHF
-	-	TRBJ2-1	TRBV24-1	TGTGCCGCCAGTGATTCCGTTGAGCAGTTCTTC	CAASDSVEQFF
many	TRBD1	TRBJ2-3	TRBV7-2	TGTGCCAGCAGCTCCAGGACAGGGGGCGTAACAGATACGCAGTATTTT	CASSSRTGGVTDTQYF
-	-	TRBJ1-1	TRBV27	TGTGCCAGCAGGTCCCTAGGGCTACCTGAAGCTTTCTTT	CASRSLGLPEAFF
many	-	TRBJ1-5	TRBV7-8	TGTGCCAGCAGCCCAAGGGGTACGGGACAGCCCCAGCATTTT	CASSPRGTGQPQHF
-	TRBD2	TRBJ2-7	TRBV12-3/TRBV12-4	TGTGCCAGCAGCGGCCTAGCGGAAACCTACGAGCAGTACTTC	CASSGLAETYEQYF